This T cell receptor beta chain was profiled in a study of blood T cell repertoires in COVID-19. The J segment lost 4 bases and the V segment lost 11 bases, leaving 10 bases of the junction unmatched. CDR3 length: 14 residues. Germline V gene data show CDR1 as SGHVS and CDR2 as FNYEAQ. Repertoires were generated with immunoSEQ multiplex PCR, while TCRdb's copy carries only in-frame clones and drops some. The sample includes approximately 260,000 clones, roughly 86% seen only once; the top ten take 3.6%. The sequenced sample was peripheral blood. The rearrangement joins TRBV7-6 to TRBJ2-1; 8 bases are a match to TRBD2. The receptor was derived from a man younger than 35 with active or convalescent COVID-19. The DNA of the CDR3 is TGTGCCGGGGCCGGGGGGGCCGGTTACAATGAGCAGTTCTTC. Translated: CAGAGGAGYNEQFF.